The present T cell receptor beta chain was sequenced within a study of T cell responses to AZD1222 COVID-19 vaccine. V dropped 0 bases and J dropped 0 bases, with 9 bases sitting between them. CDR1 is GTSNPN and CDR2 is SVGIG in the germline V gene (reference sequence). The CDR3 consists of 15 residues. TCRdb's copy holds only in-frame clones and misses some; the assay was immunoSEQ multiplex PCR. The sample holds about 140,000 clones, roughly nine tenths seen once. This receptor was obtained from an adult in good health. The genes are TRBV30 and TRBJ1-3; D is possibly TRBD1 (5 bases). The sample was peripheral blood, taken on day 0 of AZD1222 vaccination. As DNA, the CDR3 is TGTGCCTGGAGTGTTTCGGGGGTCTCTGGAAACACCATATATTTT. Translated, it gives CAWSVSGVSGNTIYF. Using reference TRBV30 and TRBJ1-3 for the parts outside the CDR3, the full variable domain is SQTIHQWPATLVQPVGSPLSLECTVEGTSNPNLYWYRQAAGRGLQLLFYSVGIGQISSEVPQNLSASRPQDRQFILSSKKLLLSDSGFYLCAWSVSGVSGNTIYFGEGSWLTVV.